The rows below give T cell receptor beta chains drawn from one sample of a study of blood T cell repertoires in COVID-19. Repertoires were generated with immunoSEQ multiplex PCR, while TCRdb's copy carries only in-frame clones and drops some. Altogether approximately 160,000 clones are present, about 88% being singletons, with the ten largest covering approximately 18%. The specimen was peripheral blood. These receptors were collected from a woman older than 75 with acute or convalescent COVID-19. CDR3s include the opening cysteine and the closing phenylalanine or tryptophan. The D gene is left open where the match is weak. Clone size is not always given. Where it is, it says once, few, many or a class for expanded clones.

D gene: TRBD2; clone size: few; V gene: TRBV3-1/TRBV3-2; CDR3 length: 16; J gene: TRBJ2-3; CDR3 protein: CASSHSGRAGADTQYF; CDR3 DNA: TGTGCCAGCAGCCATAGCGGGAGGGCGGGCGCAGATACGCAGTATTTT
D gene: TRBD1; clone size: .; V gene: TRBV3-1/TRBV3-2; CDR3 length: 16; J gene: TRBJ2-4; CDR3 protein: CASSDPGQLAKNIQYF; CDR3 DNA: TGTGCCAGCAGCGACCCGGGACAGTTAGCCAAAAACATTCAGTACTTC
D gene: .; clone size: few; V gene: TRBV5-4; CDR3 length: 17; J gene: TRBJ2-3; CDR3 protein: CASSPSLAPVGTDTQYF; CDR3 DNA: TGTGCCAGCAGCCCGAGTCTAGCGCCAGTGGGGACAGATACGCAGTATTTT
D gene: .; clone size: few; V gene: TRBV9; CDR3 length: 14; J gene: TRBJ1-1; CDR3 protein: CASSAGLMNTEAFF; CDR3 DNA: TGTGCCAGCAGCGCGGGACTCATGAACACTGAAGCTTTCTTT
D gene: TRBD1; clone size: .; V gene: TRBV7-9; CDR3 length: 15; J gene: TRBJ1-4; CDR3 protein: CASRLGQGPFEKLFF; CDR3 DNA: TGTGCCAGCAGGCTCGGACAGGGGCCTTTTGAAAAACTGTTTTTT
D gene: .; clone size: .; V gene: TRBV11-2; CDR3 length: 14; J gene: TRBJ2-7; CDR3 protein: CAILVGEPTGEQYF; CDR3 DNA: TGTGCCATCTTGGTGGGAGAACCCACCGGCGAGCAGTACTTC
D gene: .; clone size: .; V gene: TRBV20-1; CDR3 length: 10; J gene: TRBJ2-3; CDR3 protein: CSAGRDTQYF; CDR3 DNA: TGCAGTGCTGGGAGGGATACGCAGTATTTT
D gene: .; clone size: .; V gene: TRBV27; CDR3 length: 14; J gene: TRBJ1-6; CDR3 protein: CASSYRDDNSPLHF; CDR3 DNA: TGTGCCAGCAGTTACAGGGATGATAATTCACCCCTCCACTTT
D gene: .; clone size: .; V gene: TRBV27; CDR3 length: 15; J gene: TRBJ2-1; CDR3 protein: CASRLAVATYNEQFF; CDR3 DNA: TGTGCCAGCAGATTAGCGGTGGCCACCTACAATGAGCAGTTCTTC
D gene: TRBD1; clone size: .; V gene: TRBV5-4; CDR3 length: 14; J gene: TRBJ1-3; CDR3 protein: CASRTTGAGNTIYF; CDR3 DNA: TGTGCCAGCAGAACGACAGGGGCTGGAAACACCATATATTTT
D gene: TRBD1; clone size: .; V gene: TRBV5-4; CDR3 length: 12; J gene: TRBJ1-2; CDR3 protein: CASSSPGGGYTF; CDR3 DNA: TGTGCCAGCAGCTCCCCAGGGGGAGGCTACACCTTC
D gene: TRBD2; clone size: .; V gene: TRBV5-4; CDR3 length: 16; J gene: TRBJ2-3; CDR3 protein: CASTGRGGGASDTQYF; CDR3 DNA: TGTGCCAGCACTGGACGGGGCGGGGGGGCATCAGATACGCAGTATTTT
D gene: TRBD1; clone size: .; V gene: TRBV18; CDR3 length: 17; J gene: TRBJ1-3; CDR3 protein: CASSHRDRIISGNTIYF; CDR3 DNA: TGTGCCAGCTCACACCGGGACAGAATCATTTCTGGAAACACCATATATTTT
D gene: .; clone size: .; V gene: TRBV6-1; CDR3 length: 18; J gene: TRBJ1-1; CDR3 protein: CASSEANRIGVRTTEAFF; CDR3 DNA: TGTGCCAGCAGTGAAGCTAATAGGATCGGGGTAAGGACCACTGAAGCTTTCTTT
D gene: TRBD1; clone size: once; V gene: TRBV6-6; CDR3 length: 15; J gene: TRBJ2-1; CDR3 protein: CASSLRDRVGNEQFF; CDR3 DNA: TGTGCCAGCAGTCTCCGGGACAGGGTCGGCAATGAGCAGTTCTTC
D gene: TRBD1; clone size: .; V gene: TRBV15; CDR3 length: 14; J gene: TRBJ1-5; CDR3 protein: CATSPGQANQPQHF; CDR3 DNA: TGTGCCACCAGCCCGGGACAGGCAAATCAGCCCCAGCATTTT
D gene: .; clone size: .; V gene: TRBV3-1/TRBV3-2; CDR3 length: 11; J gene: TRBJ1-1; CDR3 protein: CASSPASGAFF; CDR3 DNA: TGTGCCAGCAGCCCTGCATCCGGGGCTTTCTTT
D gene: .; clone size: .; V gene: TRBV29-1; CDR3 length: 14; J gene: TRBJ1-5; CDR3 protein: CSVSPGGGNQPQHF; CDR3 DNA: TGCAGCGTTTCCCCCGGTGGTGGCAATCAGCCCCAGCATTTT
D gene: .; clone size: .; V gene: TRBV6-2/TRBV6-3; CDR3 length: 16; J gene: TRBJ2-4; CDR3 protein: CASSYSARVAKNIQYF; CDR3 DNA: TGTGCCAGCAGTTACTCTGCCCGGGTGGCCAAAAACATTCAGTACTTC
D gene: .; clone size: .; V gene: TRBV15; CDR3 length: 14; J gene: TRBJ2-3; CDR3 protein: CATSRPFPTDTQYF; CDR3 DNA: TGTGCCACCAGCAGACCCTTCCCCACAGATACGCAGTATTTT
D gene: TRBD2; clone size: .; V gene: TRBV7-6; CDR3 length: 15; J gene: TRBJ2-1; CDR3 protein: CASSLGSGGVYEQFF; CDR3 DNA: TGTGCCAGCAGCTTGGGAAGCGGGGGGGTTTATGAGCAGTTCTTC
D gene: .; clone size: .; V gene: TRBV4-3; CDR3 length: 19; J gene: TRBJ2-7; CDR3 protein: CASSQGEANRGCRDYEQYF; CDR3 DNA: TGCGCCAGCAGCCAAGGAGAGGCTAATAGGGGTTGTAGGGATTACGAGCAGTACTTC
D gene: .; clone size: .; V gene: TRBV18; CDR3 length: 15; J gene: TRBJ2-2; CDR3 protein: CASLLSELNTGELFF; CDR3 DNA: TGTGCCAGCTTACTTTCCGAACTGAACACCGGGGAGCTGTTTTTT
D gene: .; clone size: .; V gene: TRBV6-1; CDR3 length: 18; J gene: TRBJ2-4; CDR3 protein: CASSASNPLNLAKNIQYF; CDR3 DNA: TGTGCCAGCAGTGCCTCTAATCCCCTGAATCTGGCCAAAAACATTCAGTACTTC
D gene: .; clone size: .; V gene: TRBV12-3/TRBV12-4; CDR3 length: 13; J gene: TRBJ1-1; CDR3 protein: CASSQGMNTEAFF; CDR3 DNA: TGTGCCAGCAGTCAGGGGATGAACACTGAAGCTTTCTTT
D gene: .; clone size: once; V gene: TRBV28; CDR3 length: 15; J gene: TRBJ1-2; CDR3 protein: CASSLPHLRGYGYTF; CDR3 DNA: TGTGCCAGCAGTTTACCACACCTCCGGGGCTATGGCTACACCTTC
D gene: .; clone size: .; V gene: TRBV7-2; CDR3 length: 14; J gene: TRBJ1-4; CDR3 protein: CASSLELFPEKLFF; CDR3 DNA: TGTGCCAGCAGCTTAGAACTCTTCCCGGAAAAACTGTTTTTT
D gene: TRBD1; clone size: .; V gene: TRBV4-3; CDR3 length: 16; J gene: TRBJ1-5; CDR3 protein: CASSQDRGDSNQPQHF; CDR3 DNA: TGCGCCAGCAGCCAGGACAGGGGCGATAGCAATCAGCCCCAGCATTTT
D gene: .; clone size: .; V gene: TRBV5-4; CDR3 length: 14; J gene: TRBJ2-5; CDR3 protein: CASSLLGARETQYF; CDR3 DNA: TGTGCCAGCAGCTTGTTGGGGGCGCGGGAGACCCAGTACTTC
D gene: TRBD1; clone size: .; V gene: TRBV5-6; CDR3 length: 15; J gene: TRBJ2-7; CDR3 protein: CASSTTKGAIYEQYF; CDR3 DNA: TGTGCCAGCAGTACCACAAAGGGGGCGATCTACGAGCAGTACTTC
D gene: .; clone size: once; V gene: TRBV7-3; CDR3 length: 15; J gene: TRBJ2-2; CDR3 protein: CASSPDRKNTGELFF; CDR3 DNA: TGTGCCAGCAGCCCTGACAGGAAGAACACCGGGGAGCTGTTTTTT
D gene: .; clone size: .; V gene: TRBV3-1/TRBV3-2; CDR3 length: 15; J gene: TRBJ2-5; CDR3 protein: CASSQGRGAAETQYF; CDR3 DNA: TGTGCCAGCAGCCAGGGCCGGGGGGCCGCGGAGACCCAGTACTTC
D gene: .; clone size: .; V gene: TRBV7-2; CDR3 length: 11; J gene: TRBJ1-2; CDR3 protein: CASRQRYGYTF; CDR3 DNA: TGTGCCAGCCGGCAGCGGTATGGCTACACCTTC
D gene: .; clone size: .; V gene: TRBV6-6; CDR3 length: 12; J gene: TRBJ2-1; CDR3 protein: CASSSRVSEQFF; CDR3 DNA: TGTGCCAGCAGTTCCCGGGTTAGTGAGCAGTTCTTC
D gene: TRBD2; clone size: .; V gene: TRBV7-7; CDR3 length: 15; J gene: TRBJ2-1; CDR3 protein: CASSAGTSSYNEQFF; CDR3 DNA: TGTGCTAGCAGCGCCGGGACTAGCTCCTACAATGAGCAGTTCTTC
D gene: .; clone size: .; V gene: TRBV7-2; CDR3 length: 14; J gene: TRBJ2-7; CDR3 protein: CASSSDSGFKEQYF; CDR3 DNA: TGTGCCAGCAGCTCTGACTCCGGGTTCAAGGAGCAGTACTTC
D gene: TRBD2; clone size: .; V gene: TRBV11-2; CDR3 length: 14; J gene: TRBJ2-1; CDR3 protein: CASRWNGGSNEQFF; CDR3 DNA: TGTGCCAGCAGGTGGAACGGCGGGAGCAATGAGCAGTTCTTC
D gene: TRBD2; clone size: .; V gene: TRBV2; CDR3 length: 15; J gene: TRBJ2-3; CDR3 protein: CASSEGTRNTDTQYF; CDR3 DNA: TGTGCCAGCAGTGAAGGGACTAGGAACACAGATACGCAGTATTTT
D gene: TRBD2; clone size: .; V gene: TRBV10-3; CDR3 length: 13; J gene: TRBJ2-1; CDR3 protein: CAISDVAGLGQFF; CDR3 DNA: TGTGCCATCAGTGATGTAGCGGGTTTGGGGCAGTTCTTC
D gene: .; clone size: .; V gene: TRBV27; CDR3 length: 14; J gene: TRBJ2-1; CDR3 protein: CASPLLTSFHEQFF; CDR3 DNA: TGTGCCAGCCCCCTTTTAACTAGTTTCCATGAGCAGTTCTTC
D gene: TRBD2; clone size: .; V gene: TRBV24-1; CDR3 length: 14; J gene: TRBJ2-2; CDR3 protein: CATQREGITGELFF; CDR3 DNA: TGTGCCACCCAGCGGGAGGGTATCACCGGGGAGCTGTTTTTT
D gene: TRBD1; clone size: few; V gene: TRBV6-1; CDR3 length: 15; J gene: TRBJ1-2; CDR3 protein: CASSETGVGNYGYTF; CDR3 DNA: TGTGCCAGCAGTGAGACAGGGGTAGGGAACTATGGCTACACCTTC
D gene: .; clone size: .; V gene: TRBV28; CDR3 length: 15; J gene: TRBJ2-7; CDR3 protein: CASADTSVSKPEQYF; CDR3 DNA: TGTGCCAGCGCGGACACCTCTGTGAGTAAACCCGAGCAGTACTTC
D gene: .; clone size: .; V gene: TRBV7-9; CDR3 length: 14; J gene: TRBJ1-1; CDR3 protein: CASSDKQDRTVAFF; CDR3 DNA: TGTGCCAGCAGTGATAAACAGGACAGAACGGTGGCTTTCTTT
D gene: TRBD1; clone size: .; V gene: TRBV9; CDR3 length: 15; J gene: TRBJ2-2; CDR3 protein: CASSARDRGPGELFF; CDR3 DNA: TGTGCCAGCAGCGCACGGGACAGGGGGCCCGGGGAGCTGTTTTTT
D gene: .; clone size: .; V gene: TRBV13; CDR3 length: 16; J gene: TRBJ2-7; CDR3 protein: CASSLKIRGRIYEQYF; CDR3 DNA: TGTGCCAGCAGCTTAAAGATTCGTGGCAGAATCTACGAGCAGTACTTC
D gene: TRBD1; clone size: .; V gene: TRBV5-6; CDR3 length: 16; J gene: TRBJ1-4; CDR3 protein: CASSSRGTGLAEKLFF; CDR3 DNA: TGTGCCAGCAGCTCGCGAGGGACAGGGTTGGCTGAAAAACTGTTTTTT
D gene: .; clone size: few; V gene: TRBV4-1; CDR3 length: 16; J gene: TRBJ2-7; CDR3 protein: CASSQESAGARHEQYF; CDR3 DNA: TGCGCCAGCAGCCAAGAATCGGCAGGGGCACGACACGAGCAGTACTTC
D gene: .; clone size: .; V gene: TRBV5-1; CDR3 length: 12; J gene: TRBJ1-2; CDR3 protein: CASSLSGVGYTF; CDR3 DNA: TGCGCCAGCAGCTTGTCGGGGGTTGGCTACACCTTC
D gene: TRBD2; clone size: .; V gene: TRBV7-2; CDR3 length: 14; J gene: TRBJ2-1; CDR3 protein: CASSPGLALGEQFF; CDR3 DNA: TGTGCCAGCAGCCCGGGACTAGCACTCGGTGAGCAGTTCTTC
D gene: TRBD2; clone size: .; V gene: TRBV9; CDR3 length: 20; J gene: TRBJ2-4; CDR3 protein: CASSVVGGLAGQGAKNIQYF; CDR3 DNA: TGTGCCAGCAGCGTAGTAGGAGGACTAGCGGGGCAAGGGGCCAAAAACATTCAGTACTTC
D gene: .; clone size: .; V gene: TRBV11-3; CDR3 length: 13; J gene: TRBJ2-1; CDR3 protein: CASSRGGGTEQFF; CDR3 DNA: TGTGCCAGCAGCCGAGGGGGGGGGACTGAGCAGTTCTTC